The T cell receptor (beta chain) described here comes from a study of memory CD4+ T cells and cytomegalovirus serostatus. Turning to this clone: Its antigen is currently unknown.

Sequencing was performed with immunoSEQ multiplex PCR; in TCRdb, only in-frame clones are kept and a portion is missing. The sample includes tens of thousands of clones, over 65% of them seen just once. Overall study findings and caveats: Of more than 150 reported CMV TCRbeta sequences, around 62 were found in memory CD4+ repertoires.

The sort gate was single viable CD3+CD4+CD8-CD45RO+ cells for memory CD4+ T cells. Germline CDR1 GTSNPN, CDR2 SVGIG (reference sequence). V was cut by 5 bases and J by 7 bases, with 6 bases left in between. The CDR3 has 11 amino acids. The gene calls are TRBV30 and TRBJ1-6; no definite D call. The specimen sequenced was memory CD4+ T cells from blood. The TCR comes from an adult in good health and CMV-seropositive. The CDR3 DNA follows: TGTGCCTGGGGCCACAATTCACCCCTCCACTTT. Protein sequence: CAWGHNSPLHF.